This T cell receptor (beta chain) was sequenced in a study of OX40 agonist ivuxolimab in advanced cancers. Broader study findings: Some of the lowest clonal expansion was seen in partial responders at 0.1-3.0 mg/kg. At doses 0.1 to 3.0 mg/kg, CD4+ and CD8+ clones expanded.

Some clones are missing from TCRdb's copy, which holds only in-frame ones; the method was immunoSEQ multiplex PCR. The top ten clones hold 0.61% of a sample with approximately 50,000 clones, roughly 89% of them seen once. The V gene's germline CDR1 is SGDLS and CDR2 YYNGEE. The CDR3 is made up of 14 amino acids. V lost 5 bases to trimming and J lost 5 bases, with 16 bases between them. This clone was detected only a few times. Its antigen remains unknown. The chain links TRBV9 to TRBJ2-5, with a weak D call TRBD2 (6 bases). This sequence was found in an adult with an advanced solid tumor such as melanoma, head and neck, liver or kidney cancer. Here the sequenced sample was CD4+ or CD8+ T cells sorted from blood, taken in a trial of the OX40 agonist ivuxolimab. Written as DNA, the CDR3 is TGTGCCAGCAGTGCCGGGAGAGGGTATGAGACCCAGTACTTC. Residues: CASSAGRGYETQYF.